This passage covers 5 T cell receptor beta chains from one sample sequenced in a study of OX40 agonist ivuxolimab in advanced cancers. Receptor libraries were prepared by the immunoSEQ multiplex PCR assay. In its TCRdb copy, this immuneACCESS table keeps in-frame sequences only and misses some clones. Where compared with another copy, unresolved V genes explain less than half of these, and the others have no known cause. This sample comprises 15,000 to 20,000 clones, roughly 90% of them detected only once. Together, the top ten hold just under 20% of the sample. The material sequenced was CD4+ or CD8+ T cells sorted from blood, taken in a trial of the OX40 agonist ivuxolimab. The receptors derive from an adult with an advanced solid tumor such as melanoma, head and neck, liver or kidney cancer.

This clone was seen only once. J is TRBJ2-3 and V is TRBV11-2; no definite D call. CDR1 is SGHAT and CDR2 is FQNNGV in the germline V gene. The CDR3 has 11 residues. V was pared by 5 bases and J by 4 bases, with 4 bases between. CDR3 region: CASSPADTQYF. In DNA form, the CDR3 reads TGTGCCAGCAGCCCGGCAGATACGCAGTATTTT.

The CDR3 here is CASSLGTDPEKLFF. For the CDR3, the DNA is TGTGCCAGCAGTTTAGGGACAGATCCTGAAAAACTGTTTTTT. The rearrangement links TRBV27 to TRBJ1-4; 7 bases match TRBD1. Trimming at V came to 2 bases and at J to 7 bases, leaving 4 bases not matched to a gene. This CDR3 comprises 14 residues. Germline lookup yields CDR1 MNHEY and CDR2 SMNVEV (reference sequence).

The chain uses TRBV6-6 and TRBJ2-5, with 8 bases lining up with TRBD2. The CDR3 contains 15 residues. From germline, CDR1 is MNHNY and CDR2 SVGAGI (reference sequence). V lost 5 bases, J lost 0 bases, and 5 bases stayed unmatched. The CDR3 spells CASSKLAEYQETQYF. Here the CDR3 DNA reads TGTGCCAGCAGTAAACTAGCGGAGTACCAAGAGACCCAGTACTTC.

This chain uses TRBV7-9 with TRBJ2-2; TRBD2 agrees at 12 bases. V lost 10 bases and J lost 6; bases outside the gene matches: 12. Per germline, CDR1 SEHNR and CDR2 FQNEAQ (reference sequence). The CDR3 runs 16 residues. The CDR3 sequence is CATPQRLAGVSGELFF. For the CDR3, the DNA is TGTGCCACCCCACAAAGACTAGCGGGAGTCTCCGGGGAGCTGTTTTTT.

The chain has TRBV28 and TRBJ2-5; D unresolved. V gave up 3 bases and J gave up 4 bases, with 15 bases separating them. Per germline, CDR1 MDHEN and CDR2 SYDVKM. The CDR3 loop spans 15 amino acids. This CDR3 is CASSFGRSRVETQYF. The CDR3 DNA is TGTGCCAGCAGTTTTGGCCGGTCGCGTGTAGAGACCCAGTACTTC.